This T cell receptor (beta chain) derives from a study of blood T cell repertoires in COVID-19. At the level of the study: Whether acute or convalescent, the COVID-19 samples came from the United States, Italy and Spain. Sample material is recorded as cDNA or gDNA derived from T cells, B-cell-depleted T cells, or PBMCs.

The study assigned cohorts using participant-reported clinical history. Each recovered donor of Cohort 3 presented with two negative PCRs, clearance, or symptom resolution. Clones were read by immunoSEQ multiplex PCR, and TCRdb kept only the in-frame ones, dropping some. Of about 200,000 clones in the sample, roughly 90% are singletons; the top ten hold around 8%. CDR3 size: 16 residues. Germline assignment: CDR1 MNHEY and CDR2 SMNVEV (reference sequence). Trimming left V 5 bases short and J 4 bases short, with 17 bases between. The gene calls are TRBV27 and TRBJ2-2; a possible D gene is TRBD2 (5 bases). The TCR sequence derives from a woman aged 18-29 years who had recovered from COVID-19. Sequencing was carried out using PBMCs or T cells enriched from blood (not recorded which). This CDR3 reads CASSNGLREITGELFF. The CDR3 region has the DNA TGTGCCAGCAGTAACGGGCTCCGGGAAATCACCGGGGAGCTGTTTTTT.